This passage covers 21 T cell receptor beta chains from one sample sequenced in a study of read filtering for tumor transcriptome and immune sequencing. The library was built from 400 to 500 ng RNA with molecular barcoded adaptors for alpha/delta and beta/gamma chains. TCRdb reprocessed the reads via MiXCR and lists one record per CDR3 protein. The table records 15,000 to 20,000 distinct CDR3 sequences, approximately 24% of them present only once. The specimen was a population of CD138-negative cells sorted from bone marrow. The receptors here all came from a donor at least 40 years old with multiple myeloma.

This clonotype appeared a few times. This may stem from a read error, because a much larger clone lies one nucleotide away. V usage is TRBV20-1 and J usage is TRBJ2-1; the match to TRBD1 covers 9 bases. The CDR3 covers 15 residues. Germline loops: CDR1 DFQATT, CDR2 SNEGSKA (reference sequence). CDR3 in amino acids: CSAVKTGGLSNERFF. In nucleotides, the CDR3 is TGCAGTGCTGTGAAAACAGGGGGCCTATCCAATGAGCGGTTCTTC.

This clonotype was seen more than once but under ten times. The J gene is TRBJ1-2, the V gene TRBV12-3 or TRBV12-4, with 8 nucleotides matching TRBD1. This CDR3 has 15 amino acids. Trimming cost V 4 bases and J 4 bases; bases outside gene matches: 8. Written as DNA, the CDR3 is TGTGCCAGCAGTTCGGTCAGGGGGCGAAGCTATGGCTACACCTTC. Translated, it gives CASSSVRGRSYGYTF.

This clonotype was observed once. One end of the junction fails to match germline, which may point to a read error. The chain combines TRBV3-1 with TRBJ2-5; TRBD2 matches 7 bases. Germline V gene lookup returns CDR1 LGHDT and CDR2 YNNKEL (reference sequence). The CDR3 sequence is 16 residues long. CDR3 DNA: TGTGCCAGCAGCCAAGAGGTACTAGCGATACAAGAGACCCAGTGCTTC. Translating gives CASSQEVLAIQETQCF.

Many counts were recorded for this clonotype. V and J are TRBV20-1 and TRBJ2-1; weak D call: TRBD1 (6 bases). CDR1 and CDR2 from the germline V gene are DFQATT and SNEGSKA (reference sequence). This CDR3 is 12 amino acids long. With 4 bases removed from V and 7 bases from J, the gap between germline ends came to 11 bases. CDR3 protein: CSAIEQGNEQFF. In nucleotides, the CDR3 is TGCAGTGCTATCGAACAGGGAAATGAGCAGTTCTTC.

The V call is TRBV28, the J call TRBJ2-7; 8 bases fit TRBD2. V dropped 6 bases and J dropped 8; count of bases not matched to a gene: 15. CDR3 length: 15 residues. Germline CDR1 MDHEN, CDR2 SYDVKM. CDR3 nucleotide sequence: TGTGCCAGCAGATCAACTAGCGGCCTCTCGATTAAGCAGTACTTC. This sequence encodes CASRSTSGLSIKQYF.

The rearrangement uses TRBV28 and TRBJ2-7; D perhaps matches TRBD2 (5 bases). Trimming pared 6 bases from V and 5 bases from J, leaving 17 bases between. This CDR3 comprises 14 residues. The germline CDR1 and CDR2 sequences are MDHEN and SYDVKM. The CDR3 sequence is CASSSQPGVHEQYF. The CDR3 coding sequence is TGTGCCAGCAGCTCACAGCCCGGGGTCCACGAGCAGTACTTC. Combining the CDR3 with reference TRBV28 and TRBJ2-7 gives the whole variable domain DVKVTQSSRYLVKRTGEKVFLECVQDMDHENMFWYRQDPGLGLRLIYFSYDVKMKEKGDIPEGYSVSREKKERFSLILESASTNQTSMYLCASSSQPGVHEQYFGPGTRLTVT.

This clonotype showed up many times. The CDR3 DNA reads TGTGCCAGCAGTGAAGAGACCCAGTACTTC. It translates to CASSEETQYF. The chain carries TRBV2 and TRBJ2-5; D is uncertain. Trimming removed 1 base from V and 6 bases from J, with 0 bases in between. The V gene's germline CDR1 is SNHLY and CDR2 FYNNEI. The CDR3 is made up of 10 amino acids.

CDR3 sequence: CASSFEYEQYF. Written as DNA, the CDR3 is TGTGCCAGCAGTTTTGAGTACGAGCAGTACTTC. This rearrangement joins TRBV28 to TRBJ2-7; D is unresolved. The CDR3 runs 11 residues. The germline gives CDR1 MDHEN, CDR2 SYDVKM. Trimming removed 3 bases at V and 4 bases at J, with 4 bases between.

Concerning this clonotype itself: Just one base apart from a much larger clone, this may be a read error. CDR3 amino acids: CASSLHTHEQFF. For the CDR3, the DNA is TGTGCCAGCAGCTTACACACCCATGAGCAGTTCTTC. The chain recombines TRBV7-8 with TRBJ2-1; no firm D call. CDR1 is SGHVS and CDR2 is FQNEAQ in the germline V gene. V was pared by 2 bases and J by 8 bases, with 7 bases between. This CDR3 has 12 amino acids.

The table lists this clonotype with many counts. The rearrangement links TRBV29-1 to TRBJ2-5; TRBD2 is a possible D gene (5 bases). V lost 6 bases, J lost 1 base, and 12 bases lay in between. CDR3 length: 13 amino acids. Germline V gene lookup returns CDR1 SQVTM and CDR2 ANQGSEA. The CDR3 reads CSVEERSQETQYF. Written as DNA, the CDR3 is TGCAGCGTGGAGGAGCGTAGCCAAGAGACCCAGTACTTC.

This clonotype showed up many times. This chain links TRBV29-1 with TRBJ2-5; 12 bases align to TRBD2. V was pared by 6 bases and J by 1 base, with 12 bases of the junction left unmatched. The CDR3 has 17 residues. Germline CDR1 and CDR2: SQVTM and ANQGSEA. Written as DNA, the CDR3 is TGCAGCGTGGCAGGACTAGCGGGACAAGAGCCCCAAGAGACCCAGTACTTC. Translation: CSVAGLAGQEPQETQYF. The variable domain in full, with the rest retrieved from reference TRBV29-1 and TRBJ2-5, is SAVISQKPSRDICQRGTSLTIQCQVDSQVTMMFWYRQQPGQSLTLIATANQGSEATYESGFVIDKFPISRPNLTFSTLTVSNMSPEDSSIYLCSVAGLAGQEPQETQYFGPGTRLLVL.

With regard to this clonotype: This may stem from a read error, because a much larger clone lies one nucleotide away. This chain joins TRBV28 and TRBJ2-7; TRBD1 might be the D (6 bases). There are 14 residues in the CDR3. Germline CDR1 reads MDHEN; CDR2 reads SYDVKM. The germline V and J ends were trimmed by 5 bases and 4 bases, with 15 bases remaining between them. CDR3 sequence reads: CASSLQGPPYEQYF. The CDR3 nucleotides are TGTGCCAGCAGTCTACAGGGACCCCCATACGAGCAGTACTTC.

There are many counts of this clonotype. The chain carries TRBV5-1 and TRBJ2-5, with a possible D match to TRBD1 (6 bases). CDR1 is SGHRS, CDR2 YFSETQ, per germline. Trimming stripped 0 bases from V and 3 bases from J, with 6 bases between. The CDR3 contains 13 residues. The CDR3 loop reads CASSLGTEETQYF. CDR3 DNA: TGCGCCAGCAGCTTGGGGACAGAAGAGACCCAGTACTTC.

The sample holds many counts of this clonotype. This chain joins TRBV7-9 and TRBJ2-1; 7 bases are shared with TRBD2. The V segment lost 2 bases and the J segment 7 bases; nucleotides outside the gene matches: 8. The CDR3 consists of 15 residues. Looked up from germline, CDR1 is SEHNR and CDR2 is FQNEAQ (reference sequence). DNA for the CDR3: TGTGCCAGCAGCTTAAGCGGGAAACCCCGGAATGAGCAGTTCTTC. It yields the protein CASSLSGKPRNEQFF.

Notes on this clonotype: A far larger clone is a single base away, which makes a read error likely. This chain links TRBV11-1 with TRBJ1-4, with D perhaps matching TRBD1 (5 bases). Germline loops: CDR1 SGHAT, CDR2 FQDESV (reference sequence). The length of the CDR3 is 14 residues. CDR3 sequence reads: CASSFDSLNENLFF. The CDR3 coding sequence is TGTGCCAGCAGCTTCGACAGCCTAAATGAAAATCTGTTTTTT.

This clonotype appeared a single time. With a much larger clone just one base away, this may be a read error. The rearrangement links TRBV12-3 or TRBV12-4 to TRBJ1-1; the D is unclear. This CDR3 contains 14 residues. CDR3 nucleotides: TGTGCCAGCAGTCTACGGACGCAGAACACTAAAGCTTTCTTT. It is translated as CASSLRTQNTKAFF.

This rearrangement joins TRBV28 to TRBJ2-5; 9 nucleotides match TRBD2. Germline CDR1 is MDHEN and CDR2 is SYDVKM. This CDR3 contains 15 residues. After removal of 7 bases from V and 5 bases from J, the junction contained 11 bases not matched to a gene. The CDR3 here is CASMGSGSLMETQYF. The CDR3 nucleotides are TGTGCCAGCATGGGTAGCGGGAGTTTAATGGAGACCCAGTACTTC.

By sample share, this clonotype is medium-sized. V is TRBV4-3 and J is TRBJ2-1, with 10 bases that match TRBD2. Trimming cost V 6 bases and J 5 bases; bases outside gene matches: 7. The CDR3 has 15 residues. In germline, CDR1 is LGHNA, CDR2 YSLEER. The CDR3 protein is CASSPRTSGHNEQFF. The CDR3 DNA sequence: TGCGCCAGCAGTCCAAGGACTAGCGGACACAATGAGCAGTTCTTC.

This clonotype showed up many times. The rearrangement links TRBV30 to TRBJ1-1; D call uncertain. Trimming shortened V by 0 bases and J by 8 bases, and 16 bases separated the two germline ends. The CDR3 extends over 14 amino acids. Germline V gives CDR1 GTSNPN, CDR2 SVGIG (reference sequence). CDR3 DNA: TGTGCCTGGAGTGTACTGGGCCGCATACGGGAAGCTTTCTTT. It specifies CAWSVLGRIREAFF.

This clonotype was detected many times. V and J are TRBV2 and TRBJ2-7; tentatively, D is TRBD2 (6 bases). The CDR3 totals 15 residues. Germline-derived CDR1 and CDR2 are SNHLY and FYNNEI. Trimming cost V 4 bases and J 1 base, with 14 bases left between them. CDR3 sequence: CASSALGLSSYEQYF. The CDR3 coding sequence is TGTGCCAGCAGTGCCCTGGGACTGTCTTCCTACGAGCAGTACTTC.

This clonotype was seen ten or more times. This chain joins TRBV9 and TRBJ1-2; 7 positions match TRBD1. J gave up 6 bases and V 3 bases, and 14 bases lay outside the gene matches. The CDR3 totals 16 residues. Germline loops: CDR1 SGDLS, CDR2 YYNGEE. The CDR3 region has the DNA TGTGCCAGCAGCGGATCAAGCCAGGGGGTTGAGGATGGCTACACCTTC. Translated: CASSGSSQGVEDGYTF.